The 10 T cell receptor beta chains given below trace back to one sample, sequenced in a study of vaccination and CD4 T cells after COVID-19. As to treatment: approximately nine-day PBMC culture with coronavirus spike peptide pools or control peptides (ViraFEST assay). Antigens for these TCRs are unknown. The assay that was used to sequence DNA from cultured CD4+ T cells was the Oncomine TCR Beta short-read assay. TCRdb re-called the PCR reads with MiXCR, one entry per CDR3 protein. The table has fewer than 25,000 distinct CDR3 sequences, about 56% seen once. Material for sequencing was CD4+ T cells from blood, cultured in vitro. All receptors come from a human donor who had recovered from COVID-19.

This clonotype was counted only a few times. One junction end does not reproduce the germline sequence, and a read error may be involved. The V and J genes are TRBV5-3 and TRBJ1-6, with D perhaps matching TRBD1 (5 bases). TRBV5-3 has ORF status, its function being uncertain. The CDR3 covers 18 residues. CDR3: CASSLEGTTPAYNSPLHF. CDR3 nucleotides: TGTGCCAGCAGCTTGGAGGGGACCACTCCGGCCTATAATTCACCCCTCCACTTT.

The chain couples TRBV20-1 to TRBJ2-2, with 8 nucleotides matching TRBD1. This CDR3 contains 15 residues. With 3 bases clipped from V and 0 bases from J, the junction kept 3 bases outside the gene matches. Germline V gene lookup returns CDR1 DFQATT and CDR2 SNEGSKA (reference sequence). The CDR3 spells CSASDRGANTGELFF. The CDR3 DNA is TGCAGTGCTAGTGACAGGGGCGCGAACACCGGGGAGCTGTTTTTT.

This chain connects TRBV25-1 to TRBJ1-2, with a tentative D call TRBD1 (5 bases). From germline, CDR1 is MGHDK and CDR2 SYGVNS. The CDR3 loop spans 14 amino acids. V was shortened by 3 bases and J by 4 bases, with 12 bases between the two germline ends. The CDR3 sequence: CASSDSQGAYGYTF. CDR3 coding DNA: TGTGCCAGCAGTGACAGCCAAGGGGCCTATGGCTACACCTTC.

The chain carries TRBV11-3 and TRBJ2-1; no definite D call. With 5 bases removed from V and 5 bases from J, the gap between germline ends came to 7 bases. The CDR3 is 12 residues long. In germline, CDR1 is SGHNT, CDR2 YENEEA. The chain's CDR3 is CASSPTDNEQFF. DNA for the CDR3: TGTGCCAGCAGCCCGACTGACAATGAGCAGTTCTTC.

This clonotype showed up just a few times. The gene calls are TRBV6-5 and TRBJ1-2; D remains unclear. Germline CDR1 reads MNHEY; CDR2 reads SVGAGI. V lost 2 bases and J 4 bases, leaving 11 bases between the germline ends. The CDR3 contains 14 residues. The CDR3 region has the DNA TGTGCCAGCAGTTACGGGCTCTCTGGCTATGGCTACACCTTC. Its protein product is CASSYGLSGYGYTF.

The V gene is TRBV6-1, the J gene TRBJ1-1; D is undetermined. The CDR3 covers 14 residues. Per germline, CDR1 MNHNS and CDR2 SASEGT. V lost 5 bases and J lost 4, with 14 bases in between. CDR3 sequence (DNA): TGTGCCAGCAGTCTCCGGGAGGTCGGCACTGAAGCTTTCTTT. Residues: CASSLREVGTEAFF.

This chain uses TRBV2 with TRBJ2-2; D is undetermined. Germline assignment: CDR1 SNHLY and CDR2 FYNNEI. This CDR3 has 14 residues. The ends were cut back, 2 bases at V and 3 bases at J, with 7 bases in the middle. DNA for the CDR3: TGTGCCAGCAGTGAATTTGATGACACCGGGGAGCTGTTTTTT. Protein: CASSEFDDTGELFF.

This rearrangement joins TRBV21-1 to TRBJ2-1; the D call TRBD1 from the table was never checked on the DNA. TRBV21-1 is deemed a pseudogene. The CDR3 is 16 residues long. CDR3 sequence: CASSTSQDREVNEQFF. CDR3 nucleotides: TGTGCCAGCAGCACCAGCCAGGACAGGGAGGTAAATGAGCAGTTCTTC.

This clonotype was counted a few times. This chain uses TRBV5-4 with TRBJ1-2; 7 bases are a match to TRBD1. Per germline, CDR1 SGHNT and CDR2 YYREEE (reference sequence). With V trimmed by 4 bases and J by 5 bases, 11 bases remained unmatched. CDR3 length: 15 amino acids. The CDR3 sequence is CASSLGQEEAYGYTF. The CDR3 DNA reads TGTGCCAGCAGCCTCGGACAGGAGGAAGCTTATGGCTACACCTTC.

This chain uses TRBV10-3 with TRBJ1-1; D gene ambiguous. The germline CDR1 and CDR2 sequences are ENHRY and SYGVKD. V lost 10 bases and J 1 base, leaving 13 bases between the germline ends. The CDR3 has 13 amino acids. The CDR3 DNA reads as TGTGCCACCGAAGGACGGAGGAACACTGAAGCTTTCTTT. Translating gives CATEGRRNTEAFF.